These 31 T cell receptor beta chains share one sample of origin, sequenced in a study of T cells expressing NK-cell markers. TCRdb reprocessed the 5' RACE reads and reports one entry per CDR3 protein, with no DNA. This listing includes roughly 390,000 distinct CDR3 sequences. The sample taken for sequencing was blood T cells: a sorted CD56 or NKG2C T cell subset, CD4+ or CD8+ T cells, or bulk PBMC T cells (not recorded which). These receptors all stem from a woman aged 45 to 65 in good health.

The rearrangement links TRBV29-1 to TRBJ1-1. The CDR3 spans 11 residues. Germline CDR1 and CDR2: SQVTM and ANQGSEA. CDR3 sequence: CSATHDTEAFF. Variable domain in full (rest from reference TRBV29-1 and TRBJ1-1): SAVISQKPSRDICQRGTSLTIQCQVDSQVTMMFWYRQQPGQSLTLIATANQGSEATYESGFVIDKFPISRPNLTFSTLTVSNMSPEDSSIYLCSATHDTEAFFGQGTRLTVV.

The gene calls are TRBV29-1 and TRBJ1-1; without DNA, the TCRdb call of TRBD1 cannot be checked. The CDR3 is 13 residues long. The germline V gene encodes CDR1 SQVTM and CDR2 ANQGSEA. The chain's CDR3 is CSFGALLGTEAFF.

The CDR3 region is CASSSGTPPWGSNYGYTF. The V and J genes are TRBV5-6 and TRBJ1-2; the D call from TCRdb, TRBD1, cannot be confirmed without DNA. Germline CDR1 and CDR2: SGHDT and YYEEEE. The CDR3 is made up of 18 amino acids.

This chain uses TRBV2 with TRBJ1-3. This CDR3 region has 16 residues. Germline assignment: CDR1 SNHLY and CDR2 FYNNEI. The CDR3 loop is CASTDRGGPSGNTIYF.

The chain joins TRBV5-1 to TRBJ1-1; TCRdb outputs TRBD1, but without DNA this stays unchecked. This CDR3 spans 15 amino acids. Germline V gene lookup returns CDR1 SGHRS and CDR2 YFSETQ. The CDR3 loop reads CASSFPGGRDTEAFF. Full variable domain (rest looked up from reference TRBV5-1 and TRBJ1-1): KAGVTQTPRYLIKTRGQQVTLSCSPISGHRSVSWYQQTPGQGLQFLFEYFSETQRNKGNFPGRFSGRQFSNSRSEMNVSTLELGDSALYLCASSFPGGRDTEAFFGQGTRLTVV.

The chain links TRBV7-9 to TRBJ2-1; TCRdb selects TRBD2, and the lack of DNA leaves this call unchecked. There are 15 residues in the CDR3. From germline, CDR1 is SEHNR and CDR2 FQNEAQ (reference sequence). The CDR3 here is CASSWTSGRPNEQFF.

The CDR3 reads CASSRENPSTDTQYF. The V call is TRBV12-3 or TRBV12-4, the J call TRBJ2-3. The CDR3 is 15 residues long.

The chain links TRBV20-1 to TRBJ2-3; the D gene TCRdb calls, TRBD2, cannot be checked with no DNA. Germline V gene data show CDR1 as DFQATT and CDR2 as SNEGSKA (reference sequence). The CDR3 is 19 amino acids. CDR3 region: CSARDLTSGRAGSTDTQYF.

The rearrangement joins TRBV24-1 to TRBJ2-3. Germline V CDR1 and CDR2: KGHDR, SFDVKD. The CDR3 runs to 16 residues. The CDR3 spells CATSSQRVRSPDTQYF.

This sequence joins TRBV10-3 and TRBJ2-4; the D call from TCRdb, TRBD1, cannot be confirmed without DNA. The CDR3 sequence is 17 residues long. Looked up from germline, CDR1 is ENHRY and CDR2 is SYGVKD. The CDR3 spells CAISEPMGPGAKNIQYF.

The CDR3 sequence is CASSPNLLGETQYF. The V gene is TRBV7-9, the J gene TRBJ2-5. The germline gives CDR1 SEHNR, CDR2 FQNEAQ (reference sequence). CDR3 length: 14 amino acids.

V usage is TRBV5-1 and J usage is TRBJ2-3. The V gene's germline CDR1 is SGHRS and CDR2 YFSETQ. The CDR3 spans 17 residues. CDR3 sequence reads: CASSLRTRTVRTDTQYF.

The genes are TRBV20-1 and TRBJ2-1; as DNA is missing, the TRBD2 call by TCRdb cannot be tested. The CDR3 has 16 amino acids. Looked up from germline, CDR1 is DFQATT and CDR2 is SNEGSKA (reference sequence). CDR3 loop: CSARPLEAGWNNEQFF.

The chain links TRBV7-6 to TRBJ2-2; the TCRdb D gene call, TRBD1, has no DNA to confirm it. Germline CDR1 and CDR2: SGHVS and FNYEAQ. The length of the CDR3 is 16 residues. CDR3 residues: CASSLAAGQGTGELFF.

The CDR3 reads CSVVTGQPGKQYF. This chain uses TRBV29-1 with TRBJ2-7; the TCRdb call, TRBD1, lacks DNA for checking. Germline loops: CDR1 SQVTM, CDR2 ANQGSEA. This CDR3 spans 13 amino acids.

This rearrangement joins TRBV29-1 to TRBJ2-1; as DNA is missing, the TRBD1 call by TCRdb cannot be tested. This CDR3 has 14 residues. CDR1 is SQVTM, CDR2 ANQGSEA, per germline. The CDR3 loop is CSAIARQGYNEQFF.

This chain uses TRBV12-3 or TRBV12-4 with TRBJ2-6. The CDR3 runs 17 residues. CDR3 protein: CASTGIGKNSGANVLTF.

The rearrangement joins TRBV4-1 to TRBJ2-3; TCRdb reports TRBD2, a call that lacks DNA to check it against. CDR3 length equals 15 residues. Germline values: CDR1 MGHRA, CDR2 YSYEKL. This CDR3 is CASSQVAGGPDTQYF.

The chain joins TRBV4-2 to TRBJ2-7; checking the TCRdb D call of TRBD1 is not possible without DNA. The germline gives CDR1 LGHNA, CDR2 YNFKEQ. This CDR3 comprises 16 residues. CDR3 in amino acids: CASSQEMGPRAYEQYF.

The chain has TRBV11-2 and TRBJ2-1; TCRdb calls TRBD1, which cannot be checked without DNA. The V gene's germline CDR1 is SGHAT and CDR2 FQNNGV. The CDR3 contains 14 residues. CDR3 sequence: CASSPGRGPSEQFF.

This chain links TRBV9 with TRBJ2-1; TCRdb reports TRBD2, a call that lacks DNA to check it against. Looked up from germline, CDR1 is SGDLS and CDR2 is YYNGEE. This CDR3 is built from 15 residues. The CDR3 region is CASSGRLDPYNEQFF. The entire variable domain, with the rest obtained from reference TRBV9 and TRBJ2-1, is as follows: DSGVTQTPKHLITATGQRVTLRCSPRSGDLSVYWYQQSLDQGLQFLIQYYNGEERAKGNILERFSAQQFPDLHSELNLSSLELGDSALYFCASSGRLDPYNEQFFGPGTRLTVL.

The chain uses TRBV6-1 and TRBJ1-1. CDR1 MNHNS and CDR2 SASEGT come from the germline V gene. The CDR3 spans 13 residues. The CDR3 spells CASTLRGDTEAFF.

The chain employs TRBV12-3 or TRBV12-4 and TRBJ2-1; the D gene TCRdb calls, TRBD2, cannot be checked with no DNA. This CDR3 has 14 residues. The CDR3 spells CASSRWTSGEGEFF.

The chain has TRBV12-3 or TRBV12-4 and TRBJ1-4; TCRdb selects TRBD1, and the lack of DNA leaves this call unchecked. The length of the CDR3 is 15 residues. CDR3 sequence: CASSLDGGFGEKLFF.

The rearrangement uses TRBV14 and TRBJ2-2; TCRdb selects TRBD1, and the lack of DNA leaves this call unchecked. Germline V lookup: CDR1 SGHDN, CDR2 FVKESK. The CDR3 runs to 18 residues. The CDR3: CASSQEKMDRSYTGELFF.

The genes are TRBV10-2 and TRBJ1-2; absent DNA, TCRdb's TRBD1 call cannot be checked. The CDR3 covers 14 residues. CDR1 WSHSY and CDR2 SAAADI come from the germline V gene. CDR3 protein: CASNPGQGFNGYTF.

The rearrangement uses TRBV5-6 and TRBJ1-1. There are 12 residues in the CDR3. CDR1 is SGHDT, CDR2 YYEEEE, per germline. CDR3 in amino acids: CASSSGGGEAFF. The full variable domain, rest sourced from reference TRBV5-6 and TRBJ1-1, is DAGVTQSPTHLIKTRGQQVTLRCSPKSGHDTVSWYQQALGQGPQFIFQYYEEEERQRGNFPDRFSGHQFPNYSSELNVNALLLGDSALYLCASSSGGGEAFFGQGTRLTVV.

The CDR3 spells CASSPRWGTEAFF. V gene TRBV4-1 combines with J gene TRBJ1-1. Germline-derived CDR1 and CDR2 are MGHRA and YSYEKL. The CDR3 is made up of 13 amino acids.

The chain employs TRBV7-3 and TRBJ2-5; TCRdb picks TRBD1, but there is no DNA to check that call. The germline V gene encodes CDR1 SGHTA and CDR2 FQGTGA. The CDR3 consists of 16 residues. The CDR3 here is CASSLKGTVYQETQYF.

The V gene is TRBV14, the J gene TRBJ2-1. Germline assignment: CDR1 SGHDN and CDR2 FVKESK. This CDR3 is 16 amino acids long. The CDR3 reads CASSLHRGLSYNEQFF.

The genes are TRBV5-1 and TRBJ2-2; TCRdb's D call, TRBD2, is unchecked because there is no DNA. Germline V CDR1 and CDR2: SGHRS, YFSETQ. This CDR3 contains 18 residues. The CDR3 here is CASSLLTSSKGGTGELFF.